This TCR beta chain was captured by sequencing in a study of T cells in Graves' hyperthyroidism and ophthalmopathy. General observations from the study: Ophthalmopathy was distinguished from stable hyperthyroidism by 13 V-J signatures.

TCR beta CDR3 regions were amplified from RNA transcripts. First-round RT-PCR of the TCR CDR3 relied on the HTBI primer set. TCRdb re-derived calls from the multiplex PCR reads in MiXCR, one entry per CDR3 protein. The sample holds a few hundred thousand distinct CDR3 sequences, 11% to 15% seen once. This clonotype was picked up many times. What it binds is unknown. There are 13 residues in the CDR3. From germline, CDR1 is SGHAT and CDR2 FQNNGV. V was pared by 3 bases and J by 7 bases, with 9 bases between. Based on clinical symptoms, serum thyroxine and TRAb, thyroid ultrasound and orbital computed tomography, diagnoses were reached. PBMCs were sourced from 9 to 10 ml fresh peripheral blood.

The TCR was taken from a middle-aged woman with Graves' hyperthyroidism. The specimen was blood. This chain uses TRBV11-2 with TRBJ2-2; D is ambiguous. CDR3 loop: CASSFSDFGELFF. The CDR3 DNA sequence: TGTGCCAGCAGCTTCAGCGACTTCGGGGAGCTGTTTTTT.